The T cell receptor beta chain described here comes from a study of blood T cells in healthy people across ages (dated by TCRdb to 2014 to 2015). Turning to the overall study: In model experiments, template switching captured about one uniquely barcoded TCR beta cDNA molecule for every two T cells. Using deep sequencing normalized with unique cDNA molecular identifiers, the study measured how TCR beta repertoire diversity changes with age. Four age groups were formed from the donors: young (average about 15 years), middle-aged (just under 40), aged (around 62) and long-lived (about 80). To avoid experimental bias, donors of different ages were spread randomly across the sequencing lanes. Two additional independent replicas of 1 million unique cDNA reads from the same blood draw were analyzed for two donors (one aged 18 to 30 and one aged 80 or older). Findings and caveats that apply to the study as a whole: Compared with the aged group, the long-lived group had more naive CD4+ T cells, fewer expanded clones and increased TCR diversity, a pattern suggesting age selection. As age increased, observed TCR beta diversity per million T cells dropped in a roughly linear way, and a significant reduction was already evident by age about 36. Since profiling was done on bulk unsorted PBMCs, naive and antigen-experienced compartments could not be conclusively compared. Because the CMV infection status of the donors was unknown, age-related changes in expanded clonotypes may potentially have been confounded. Total diversity estimates from one million sequenced T cells were considered lower bounds and underestimates. Observed TCR beta diversity correlated strongly with the percentage of naive T cells measured by flow cytometry.

Donors were 39 systemically healthy Caucasian individuals from Russia aged roughly 6 to 100 years. Each donor gave 8.5 to 10 milliliters of peripheral blood, collected into EDTA-treated Vacutainer tubes. Ficoll-Paque density-gradient centrifugation was used to isolate PBMCs, with at least 6.5 million per sample. Trizol reagent was used to extract total RNA from the PBMCs, yielding at least 5 micrograms per sample. The percentages of naive CD45RAhigh/CD27high T cells were determined by flow cytometry on a PBMC aliquot from every donor. In the case of this clonotype: The antigen it recognizes is unknown. The input lacks base qualities; no much larger clone sits a single base away.

According to the germline V gene, CDR1 reads SQVTM and CDR2 reads ANQGSEA. Ends trimmed: V by 6 bases, J by 2 bases; bases unmatched to a gene: 7. Taken from cysteine to phenylalanine, the CDR3 has 14 residues. Only the CDR3 region is kept as DNA, spanning 42 bases read in frame from base 1. Library generation was performed with 5' RACE. TCRdb shows the sequencer as Illumina HiSeq 2500. A second about 7 to 11 cycle PCR used a sample-barcoded 5' primer and a J-beta primer mix. A template-switch 5' adaptor carrying 12 random nucleotides introduced a unique molecular identifier onto each TCR beta cDNA molecule. At least 2.5 million CDR3-containing paired-end reads were obtained from each sample. First-strand cDNA was synthesized from all RNA with the Mint cDNA synthesis kit, primed by a TRBC-specific oligonucleotide. Following uracil-DNA glycosylase treatment, a first 18-cycle PCR with universal primers M1SS and BC2_uni_R was performed on all cDNA. As for how the authors treated the data: For normalization, 1 million high-quality reads, each with a distinct molecular identifier, were randomly selected from each sample. Instead of being binned into consensus sequences, reads with shared molecular identifiers were discarded. MiTCR, with a Q25 quality threshold and the strictest error-elimination algorithm, was used for CDR3 identification, clonotype clustering and error correction. A nonparametric unseen species model with Euler transformation was used to estimate lower-bound total TCR beta diversity. Using fastp trimming at Q25 and MiXCR clonotype assembly, TCRdb reanalyzed the public sequencing data and kept in-frame beta chains. Each CDR3 protein gets just one entry, which takes the most common genes and DNA from the rows behind it. In this record, the V and J calls reflect TCRdb's handling and not the investigators' own analysis. The sample table holds hundreds of thousands of distinct CDR3 sequences, of which around 21% were seen once. Roughly 3.4% of the sample comes from the top ten.

The rearrangement joined TRBV29-1 to TRBJ2-5, with TRBD2 identical over 9 junction bases. The clonotype comes from a man between 65 and 80 years old in good health. The specimen was blood. The bases are TGCAGCGTGGGGTTGACTAGCGGACAAGAGACCCAGTACTTC. Its protein reads: CSVGLTSGQETQYF.